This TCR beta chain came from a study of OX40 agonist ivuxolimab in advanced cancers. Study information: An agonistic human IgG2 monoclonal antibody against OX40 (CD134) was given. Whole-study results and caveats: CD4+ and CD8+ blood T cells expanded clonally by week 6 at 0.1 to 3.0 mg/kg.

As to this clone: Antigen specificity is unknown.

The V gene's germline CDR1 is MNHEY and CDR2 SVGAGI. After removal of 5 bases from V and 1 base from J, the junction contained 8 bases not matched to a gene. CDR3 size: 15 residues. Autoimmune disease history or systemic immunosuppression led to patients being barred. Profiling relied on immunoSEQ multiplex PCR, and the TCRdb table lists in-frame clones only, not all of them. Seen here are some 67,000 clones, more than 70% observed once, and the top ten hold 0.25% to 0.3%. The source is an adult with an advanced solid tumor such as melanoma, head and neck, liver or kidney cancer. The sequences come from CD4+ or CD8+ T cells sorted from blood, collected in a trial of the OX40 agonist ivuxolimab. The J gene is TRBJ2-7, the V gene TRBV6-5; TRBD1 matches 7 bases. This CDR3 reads CASSPPVTGSYEQYF. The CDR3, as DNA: TGTGCCAGCAGTCCTCCGGTGACAGGGTCCTACGAGCAGTACTTC.